This T cell receptor beta chain was sequenced in a study of pediatric ulcerative colitis. Study results and caveats: Blood samples from two patients yielded substantially fewer templates and were excluded from blood-rectal overlap analysis. Blood-rectal clonal overlap within each person was significantly higher in ulcerative colitis patients than controls.

CDR3 length equals 14 residues. The V gene's germline CDR1 is MRHNA and CDR2 SNTAGT. V gave up 5 bases and J gave up 9 bases, with 17 bases separating them. This clone was seen only a few times. The antigen is not known. Sequencing depth was up to 500,000 reads per sample. The table came from immunoSEQ multiplex PCR; TCRdb's copy has only in-frame clones and leaves some out. This repertoire shows roughly 60,000 clones, around 87% found once; its top ten account for approximately 1.5%. The sequenced sample consisted of blood. This TCR derives from a boy aged 10-17 years who was a control in a study of pediatric ulcerative colitis. The genes are TRBV6-4 and TRBJ2-1; D is unclear. In DNA form, the CDR3 reads TGTGCCAGCAGTTCTGGGATCGACTCGGGTGAGCAGTTCTTC. Its translation: CASSSGIDSGEQFF.